This TCR beta chain was captured in a study of blood T cells in healthy people across ages. This clonotype was detected only once. Germline-derived CDR1 and CDR2 are SGHAT and FQNNGV. The ends were cut back, 1 base at V and 5 bases at J, with 14 bases in the middle. This CDR3 has 15 amino acids. PCR was performed a second time for about 6 to 12 cycles using a sample-barcoded 5' primer and a J-beta primer mix. TCRdb reprocessed the 5' RACE reads via MiXCR and lists one record per CDR3 protein. The repertoire includes approximately 1.5 million distinct CDR3 sequences, about 45% of them detected once, and approximately 4.1% sits in the top ten.

The V and J genes are TRBV11-2 and TRBJ2-5; D tentatively reads TRBD1 or TRBD2 (5 bases each). Sequences were obtained from blood. This TCR was recovered from a young woman in good health. The CDR3 region has the DNA TGTGCCAGCAGCTTAGTGGGGGTGAACTCCGAGACCCAGTACTTC. It is translated as CASSLVGVNSETQYF.